These 2 T cell receptor gamma chains were sequenced from one sample in a study of Vδ1+ human thymocytes. Their antigen targets remain unknown. Regarding the study as a whole: Thymic TRG and TRD repertoires appeared highly polyclonal, with Gaussian CDR3 length distributions.

RNA was extracted from the cells and then reverse transcribed. The CDR3 regions were amplified by multiplex PCR from V-gene primers to a constant-region primer. With CATT, TCRdb re-called clones from the multiplex PCR reads. The sample holds tens of thousands of gamma-chain clones; around 20% are singletons and the top ten take approximately 1.7%. Sequencing was carried out using Vdelta1+ gamma-delta thymocytes from the thymus. Described subset: FACS-sorted CD3+ TCRalphabeta- TCRVdelta1+ TCRVdelta2- thymocytes. These receptors were taken from a boy in the first two years of life who had congenital heart surgery.

A few counts support this clone. The rearrangement links TRGV5 to TRGJP1. With V trimmed by 2 bases and J by 0 bases, 3 bases remained unmatched. The CDR3 covers 15 residues. Germline V gene lookup returns CDR1 VINAFY and CDR2 YDVSNSKD. The DNA of the CDR3 is TGTGCCACCTGGGACATAAATACCACTGGTTGGTTCAAGATATTT. Its protein is CATWDINTTGWFKIF.

Comment on this clone: A much larger clone is a single base away; this may be a read error. This chain joins TRGV3 and TRGJ1 or TRGJ2. With 2 bases clipped from V and 5 bases from J, the junction kept 3 bases outside the gene matches. From germline, CDR1 is VTNTFY and CDR2 YDVSTARD (reference sequence). The CDR3 runs 12 residues. The DNA for the CDR3 is TGTGCCACCTGGGACATGAATTATAAGAAACTCTTT. Protein product: CATWDMNYKKLF.